Listed here are 23 T cell receptor beta chains from one sample, sequenced in a study of sequential checkpoint blockade in melanoma. The treatment is: randomized to nivolumab then ipilimumab (arm A) or the reverse (arm B). The protocol was immunoSEQ multiplex PCR, while the TCRdb copy is restricted to in-frame clones and leaves out a portion. The sample has roughly 18,000 clones, roughly 70% seen once. The sample here was CD8+ T cells sorted from blood (inferred from file names), taken from a patient given nivolumab and ipilimumab in sequence. The source is a human donor with melanoma.

This clone was counted only a few times. The rearrangement links TRBV10-3 to TRBJ1-5; D is unclear. Germline V gives CDR1 ENHRY, CDR2 SYGVKD. The CDR3 has 13 amino acids. The V end lost 3 bases, the J end lost 0 bases, and 3 bases lay between the germline ends. The DNA of the CDR3 is TGTGCCATCAGTGACATTAGCAATCAGCCCCAGCATTTT. Translating it yields CAISDISNQPQHF.

This clone appeared a few times. CDR3 region: CASSVSSQEPGELFF. The DNA for the CDR3 is TGTGCCAGCAGCGTTTCTAGCCAAGAGCCCGGGGAGCTGTTTTTT. The V call is TRBV9, the J call TRBJ2-2; D perhaps matches TRBD2 (5 bases). Trimming removed 2 bases at V and 6 bases at J, with 14 bases between. This CDR3 comprises 15 residues. Germline loops: CDR1 SGDLS, CDR2 YYNGEE.

V and J are TRBV18 and TRBJ2-1; the match to TRBD2 covers 11 bases. CDR1 and CDR2 (germline): KGHSH, LQKENI. The V gene end was trimmed by 4 bases and the J gene end by 8 bases; junction bases not matched to a gene: 10. This CDR3 comprises 16 residues. CDR3 coding DNA: TGTGCCAGCTCACTACCGACTAGCGGGGTTTTGGATGAGCAGTTCTTC. It translates to CASSLPTSGVLDEQFF.

The chain links TRBV14 to TRBJ1-2, with D perhaps TRBD1 (6 bases). The CDR3 extends over 18 amino acids. CDR1 and CDR2 (germline): SGHDN, FVKESK. Trimming took 1 base from V and 7 from J, leaving 25 bases between them. In DNA, the CDR3 is TGTGCCAGCAGCCAAGGACGAGGTAGGACAGAGCGAGGAGGTGGCTACACCTTC. This encodes CASSQGRGRTERGGGYTF.

The gene calls are TRBV29-1 and TRBJ2-3, with D unclear. The CDR3 has 15 residues. V gave up 4 bases and J gave up 2 bases, with 16 bases separating them. The V gene's germline CDR1 is SQVTM and CDR2 ANQGSEA. For the CDR3, the DNA is TGCAGCGTTGCCCCAGCGCCACCCTACACAGATACGCAGTATTTT. It encodes CSVAPAPPYTDTQYF.

The CDR3: CASSSGTSLETQYF. In DNA, the CDR3 is TGTGCCAGCAGTTCCGGGACTAGCCTTGAGACCCAGTACTTC. The chain employs TRBV2 and TRBJ2-5, with 9 bases fitting TRBD2. The CDR3 runs 14 residues. V shed 5 bases, J shed 5 bases, and the junction held 6 bases outside the gene matches. CDR1 is SNHLY, CDR2 FYNNEI, per germline.

The chain joins TRBV27 to TRBJ2-7; 14 positions match TRBD2. Trimming cost V 3 bases and J 4 bases; bases outside gene matches: 14. The CDR3 contains 19 residues. Germline-derived CDR1 and CDR2 are MNHEY and SMNVEV (reference sequence). CDR3 nucleotides: TGTGCCAGCAGTTTTTCGGTGGGACTAGCGGGAGAAGGATTTTACGAGCAGTACTTC. Its protein product is CASSFSVGLAGEGFYEQYF.

There are a few counts of this clone. This chain joins TRBV6-5 and TRBJ2-1; D may be TRBD2 (5 bases). The CDR3 spans 15 residues. Trimming took off 8 bases at V and 4 bases at J, with 18 bases between the two ends. Looked up from germline, CDR1 is MNHEY and CDR2 is SVGAGI. This chain's CDR3 is CASGDFTSGYNEQFF. In nucleotides, the CDR3 is TGTGCCAGCGGAGACTTTACTAGTGGGTACAATGAGCAGTTCTTC.

V gene TRBV4-3 combines with J gene TRBJ2-5; TRBD2 agrees at 8 bases. The J call is in doubt because the DNA end fits TRBJ2-7 better. Germline values: CDR1 LGHNA, CDR2 YSLEER. The CDR3 contains 16 residues. CDR3 nucleotides: TGCGCCAGCAGCCAGACCCGGGGGGGAGCGTCCTACGAGCAGTACTTC. It specifies CASSQTRGGASYEQYF.

The chain uses TRBV7-9 and TRBJ2-3, with D possibly matching TRBD1 (5 bases). The CDR3 runs 15 residues. Germline V lookup: CDR1 SEHNR, CDR2 FQNEAQ (reference sequence). Trimming removed 4 bases from V and 2 bases from J, with 13 bases in between. The CDR3 nucleotides read TGTGCCAGCAGCTCAGGGTTCGCCCCCACAGATACGCAGTATTTT. Its protein is CASSSGFAPTDTQYF.

The chain recombines TRBV29-1 with TRBJ1-1; 8 nucleotides line up with TRBD1. The CDR3 spans 14 residues. The germline CDR1 and CDR2 sequences are SQVTM and ANQGSEA. The junction had 7 bases not matched to a gene; V was cut back by 5 bases and J by 2 bases. The CDR3: CSVPDRVANTEAFF. The CDR3 nucleotides read TGCAGCGTTCCGGACAGGGTGGCCAACACTGAAGCTTTCTTT. The full variable domain, with the rest looked up from reference TRBV29-1 and TRBJ1-1, is SAVISQKPSRDICQRGTSLTIQCQVDSQVTMMFWYRQQPGQSLTLIATANQGSEATYESGFVIDKFPISRPNLTFSTLTVSNMSPEDSSIYLCSVPDRVANTEAFFGQGTRLTVV.

This clone has only a few counts. This rearrangement joins TRBV13 to TRBJ2-5; 7 bases match TRBD2. Trimming at V came to 6 bases and at J to 8 bases, leaving 9 bases not matched to a gene. CDR3 length equals 13 residues. Germline V lookup: CDR1 PRHDT, CDR2 FYEKMQ (reference sequence). The CDR3 protein is CASSSGTTRTQYF. CDR3 nucleotide sequence: TGTGCCAGCAGTTCCGGGACTACGAGAACCCAGTACTTC.

The chain links TRBV11-3 to TRBJ2-3, with D tentatively TRBD2 (5 bases). This CDR3 is 17 amino acids long. The germline gives CDR1 SGHNT, CDR2 YENEEA. V was cut by 0 bases and J by 3 bases, with 16 bases left in between. DNA for the CDR3: TGTGCCAGCAGCTTAGATTACTGGGGAGTTGAGACAGATACGCAGTATTTT. Translation gives CASSLDYWGVETDTQYF. Supplemented by reference TRBV11-3 and TRBJ2-3, the full variable domain reads EAGVVQSPRYKIIEKKQPVAFWCNPISGHNTLYWYLQNLGQGPELLIRYENEEAVDDSQLPKDRFSAERLKGVDSTLKIQPAELGDSAVYLCASSLDYWGVETDTQYFGPGTRLTVL.

This chain uses TRBV9 with TRBJ1-6, with D hard to call. The ends were cut back, 4 bases at V and 0 bases at J, with 17 bases in the middle. The CDR3 contains 18 residues. CDR1 and CDR2 from the germline V gene are SGDLS and YYNGEE. The CDR3 is CASSSARGLSSYNSPLHF. The CDR3 DNA reads as TGTGCCAGCAGCTCTGCGCGGGGATTAAGCTCCTATAATTCACCCCTCCACTTT.

For the CDR3, the DNA is TGTGCCAGCAGCTTAAACAGCGGGGGTATCAATGAGCAGTTCTTC. Amino acid sequence: CASSLNSGGINEQFF. V usage is TRBV7-6 and J usage is TRBJ2-1; 8 nucleotides align to TRBD2. The germline gives CDR1 SGHVS, CDR2 FNYEAQ. The CDR3 consists of 15 residues. V dropped 2 bases and J dropped 6; count of bases not matched to a gene: 6.

The chain links TRBV10-3 to TRBJ1-2; a possible D gene is TRBD1 (5 bases). Germline V CDR1 and CDR2: ENHRY, SYGVKD. V lost 3 bases and J 1 base, leaving 15 bases between the germline ends. The CDR3 contains 16 residues. CDR3 loop: CAISEGRDGFNYGYTF. CDR3 bases: TGTGCCATCAGTGAAGGGAGGGACGGGTTTAACTATGGCTACACCTTC.

In DNA, the CDR3 is TGCGCCAGCAGCCCGTCGGGACTCCCCAATGAGCAGTTCTTC. Protein sequence: CASSPSGLPNEQFF. The chain couples TRBV5-1 to TRBJ2-1; D perhaps matches TRBD2 (6 bases). This CDR3 has 14 amino acids. Germline V lookup: CDR1 SGHRS, CDR2 YFSETQ. Deletions cut 4 bases from V and 6 bases from J, with 14 bases between.

This chain links TRBV19 with TRBJ1-6; 8 nucleotides match TRBD1. This CDR3 region has 15 residues. Germline V CDR1 and CDR2: LNHDA, SQIVND (reference sequence). V lost 7 bases to trimming and J lost 3 bases; unmatched junction nucleotides: 5. As DNA, the CDR3 is TGTGCCAGTAATCCGACAGGGGTCTATAATTCACCCCTCCACTTT. Translation: CASNPTGVYNSPLHF.

The chain combines TRBV9 with TRBJ1-1, with TRBD1 as a possible D gene (5 bases). Per the germline V gene, CDR1 is SGDLS and CDR2 is YYNGEE. V was shortened by 3 bases and J by 8 bases, with 11 bases between the two germline ends. The CDR3 is 12 residues long. This CDR3 reads CASSASNREAFF. CDR3 DNA: TGTGCCAGCAGCGCCTCAAACAGGGAAGCTTTCTTT.

This chain links TRBV27 with TRBJ2-1, with D tentatively TRBD2 (5 bases). V dropped 3 bases and J dropped 4 bases, with 10 bases sitting between them. CDR3 size: 14 residues. Germline values: CDR1 MNHEY, CDR2 SMNVEV (reference sequence). The CDR3 spells CASSFDYQYNEQFF. The CDR3 region has the DNA TGTGCCAGCAGTTTCGACTACCAATACAATGAGCAGTTCTTC.

V and J are TRBV7-8 and TRBJ1-1; 9 nucleotides match TRBD1. This CDR3 is built from 14 residues. Germline CDR1 reads SGHVS; CDR2 reads FQNEAQ. After removal of 5 bases from V and 3 bases from J, the junction contained 4 bases not matched to a gene. CDR3: CASSTGQGDTEAFF. CDR3 nucleotide sequence: TGTGCCAGCAGCACGGGACAGGGCGACACTGAAGCTTTCTTT.

This clone is a singleton in its sample. V gene TRBV4-2 combines with J gene TRBJ2-6, with D perhaps TRBD1 (5 bases). Germline CDR1 is LGHNA and CDR2 is YNFKEQ. This CDR3 is built from 17 residues. V lost 4 bases, J lost 2 bases, and 15 bases lay in between. CDR3 nucleotide sequence: TGTGCCAGCAGCCCAGGGTCGAGGCTCCCTGGGGCCAACGTCCTGACTTTC. Protein: CASSPGSRLPGANVLTF.

The chain carries TRBV27 and TRBJ2-5, with D tentatively TRBD1 (5 bases). Germline V lookup: CDR1 MNHEY, CDR2 SMNVEV (reference sequence). V was trimmed by 0 bases and J by 11 bases, leaving 13 bases between them. CDR3 length equals 13 residues. CDR3 residues: CASSLSTVSGQYF. The CDR3 nucleotides are TGTGCCAGCAGTTTATCGACAGTCTCCGGGCAGTACTTC.